Below are 31 T cell receptor beta chains sequenced from a single sample in a study of PD-1 blockade in mismatch repair-deficient tumors. Data came from immunoSEQ multiplex PCR; TCRdb stores just in-frame clones and leaves some out. The sample holds tens of thousands of clones; 83% are singletons and the top ten take over 20%. The material sequenced was peripheral blood, taken 12 weeks after starting pembrolizumab. The receptor set was obtained from an adult with mismatch repair-deficient cancer.

The chain has TRBV28 and TRBJ2-1; possibly TRBD1 for D (8 bases). Germline V gives CDR1 MDHEN, CDR2 SYDVKM. V lost 6 bases to trimming and J lost 8 bases, with 17 bases between them. The CDR3 has 14 amino acids. As DNA, the CDR3 is TGTGCCAGCAGCGCGACAGGGGAGGGGGATGAGCAGTTCTTC. Translating gives CASSATGEGDEQFF. Drawing the rest from reference TRBV28 and TRBJ2-1, the complete variable domain is DVKVTQSSRYLVKRTGEKVFLECVQDMDHENMFWYRQDPGLGLRLIYFSYDVKMKEKGDIPEGYSVSREKKERFSLILESASTNQTSMYLCASSATGEGDEQFFGPGTRLTVL.

This chain connects TRBV25-1 to TRBJ1-2; possible D gene TRBD1, 5 bases. The CDR3 is made up of 13 amino acids. Trimming left V 7 bases short and J 6 bases short, with 15 bases between. CDR1 MGHDK and CDR2 SYGVNS come from the germline V gene. CDR3 region: CASTRGGLDGYTF. Here the CDR3 DNA reads TGTGCCAGCACCCGGGGCGGGTTGGATGGCTACACCTTC.

The genes are TRBV19 and TRBJ1-1, with 9 bases identical to TRBD1. The CDR3 is 15 amino acids. Germline CDR1 is LNHDA and CDR2 is SQIVND (reference sequence). With V trimmed by 6 bases and J by 4 bases, 9 bases remained unmatched. The CDR3: CASRTSGQGTTEAFF. CDR3 DNA sequence: TGTGCCAGTAGGACCTCGGGACAGGGAACCACTGAAGCTTTCTTT.

The genes are TRBV19 and TRBJ2-1; 7 nucleotides match TRBD2. CDR1 is LNHDA and CDR2 is SQIVND in the germline V gene (reference sequence). This CDR3 region has 14 residues. J gave up 7 bases and V 5 bases, and 8 bases lay outside the gene matches. CDR3 sequence (DNA): TGTGCCAGTAGTCGGAGGGAGGGCCGGAATGAGCAGTTCTTC. Translating it yields CASSRREGRNEQFF. The entire variable domain, with the rest obtained from reference TRBV19 and TRBJ2-1, is as follows: DGGITQSPKYLFRKEGQNVTLSCEQNLNHDAMYWYRQDPGQGLRLIYYSQIVNDFQKGDIAEGYSVSREKKESFPLTVTSAQKNPTAFYLCASSRREGRNEQFFGPGTRLTVL.

This chain joins TRBV10-3 and TRBJ2-5, with 8 bases matching TRBD2. Germline values: CDR1 ENHRY, CDR2 SYGVKD. The CDR3 is 16 residues long. V was clipped by 0 bases and J by 3 bases; unmatched bases: 6. As DNA, the CDR3 is TGTGCCATCAGTGAGTCGATGGCGGGAGGAAAAGAGACCCAGTACTTC. This encodes CAISESMAGGKETQYF.

J is TRBJ2-7 and V is TRBV5-4, with D perhaps assigned TRBD1 or TRBD2 (6 bases each). V dropped 4 bases and J dropped 0 bases, with 14 bases sitting between them. This CDR3 has 15 residues. Germline CDR1 is SGHNT and CDR2 is YYREEE (reference sequence). The DNA of the CDR3 is TGTGCCAGCAGCCCGGAGGGGGATCGCTCCTACGAGCAGTACTTC. It translates to CASSPEGDRSYEQYF.

The rearrangement joins TRBV7-9 to TRBJ2-6, with a tentative D call TRBD1 (5 bases). The CDR3 runs to 18 residues. In germline, CDR1 is SEHNR, CDR2 FQNEAQ (reference sequence). V was clipped by 4 bases and J by 0 bases, with 16 bases between them. CDR3 bases: TGTGCCAGCAGCTCCTTGGGGCAGGTGCTCTCTGGGGCCAACGTCCTGACTTTC. It is translated as CASSSLGQVLSGANVLTF.

The chain has TRBV9 and TRBJ2-2, with D possibly matching TRBD2 (5 bases). In germline, CDR1 is SGDLS, CDR2 YYNGEE. V lost 2 bases to trimming and J lost 5 bases, with 10 bases between them. This CDR3 spans 14 amino acids. CDR3 nucleotides: TGTGCCAGCAGCGTTGTAAGCGGTACCGGGGAGCTGTTTTTT. Residues: CASSVVSGTGELFF.

V and J are TRBV13 and TRBJ2-1; 8 nucleotides line up with TRBD2. The CDR3 length is 16 residues. Germline CDR1 is PRHDT and CDR2 is FYEKMQ (reference sequence). With V trimmed by 3 bases and J by 5 bases, 9 bases remained unmatched. The CDR3 sequence is CASSLMAQGLDNEQFF. CDR3 nucleotide sequence: TGTGCCAGCAGCTTGATGGCACAGGGACTAGACAATGAGCAGTTCTTC.

The V gene is TRBV6-1, the J gene TRBJ2-7, with 7 bases that match TRBD1. The germline V gene encodes CDR1 MNHNS and CDR2 SASEGT. The CDR3 has 14 residues. The trim removed 1 base at V and 0 bases at J, leaving 0 bases unmatched. The CDR3 DNA reads as TGTGCCAGCAGTGAAGGGGACAGCTCCTACGAGCAGTACTTC. It yields the protein CASSEGDSSYEQYF.

V usage is TRBV11-3 and J usage is TRBJ2-3, with 9 bases aligning to TRBD2. With 4 bases clipped from V and 0 bases from J, the junction kept 8 bases outside the gene matches. CDR1 and CDR2 from the germline V gene are SGHNT and YENEEA. This CDR3 is 17 amino acids long. In nucleotides, the CDR3 is TGTGCCAGCAGCTACCGGGGTAGCGGGGGTAGCACAGATACGCAGTATTTT. Residues: CASSYRGSGGSTDTQYF.

The V call is TRBV27, the J call TRBJ2-5; unclear D gene. Trimming stripped 4 bases from V and 4 bases from J, with 13 bases between. Germline V gene lookup returns CDR1 MNHEY and CDR2 SMNVEV (reference sequence). The CDR3 consists of 14 residues. Written as DNA, the CDR3 is TGTGCCAGCAGTTCCTCCCCGTGGGTAGAGACCCAGTACTTC. This codes for CASSSSPWVETQYF.

This clone was detected only a few times. The chain uses TRBV7-8 and TRBJ2-7; unclear D gene. This CDR3 has 13 residues. V was clipped by 0 bases and J by 4 bases, with 7 bases between them. CDR1 and CDR2 from the germline V gene are SGHVS and FQNEAQ. This chain's CDR3 is CASSLARNYEQYF. CDR3 sequence (DNA): TGTGCCAGCAGCTTAGCGCGGAATTACGAGCAGTACTTC.

The rearrangement uses TRBV19 and TRBJ2-7; TRBD1 is a possible D gene (5 bases). The V end lost 4 bases, the J end lost 2 bases, and 12 bases lay between the germline ends. The CDR3 length is 14 residues. In germline, CDR1 is LNHDA, CDR2 SQIVND (reference sequence). The CDR3 region is CASSNEDRTYEQYF. The CDR3 bases are TGTGCCAGTAGTAACGAAGACAGAACCTACGAGCAGTACTTC.

This clone was seen a single time. The chain joins TRBV5-1 to TRBJ2-7; 9 bases match TRBD2. Germline CDR1 is SGHRS and CDR2 is YFSETQ. The CDR3 contains 15 residues. The junction had 11 bases not matched to a gene; V was cut back by 5 bases and J by 5 bases. The CDR3 DNA sequence: TGCGCCAGCAGAAACCAAGTAGCGGGAGTTAACGAGCAGTACTTC. It encodes CASRNQVAGVNEQYF.

The V call is TRBV30, the J call TRBJ2-5; D gene ambiguous. V shed 3 bases and J shed 5 bases, with 10 bases lying between them. Germline V gene data show CDR1 as GTSNPN and CDR2 as SVGIG (reference sequence). This CDR3 spans 12 amino acids. CDR3 sequence: CAWSADRETQYF. For the CDR3, the DNA is TGTGCCTGGAGCGCCGACCGGGAGACCCAGTACTTC.

V gene TRBV7-2 combines with J gene TRBJ2-2; maybe TRBD1 (5 bases). The V end lost 2 bases, the J end lost 6 bases, and 19 bases lay between the germline ends. The CDR3 has 17 residues. Germline V lookup: CDR1 SGHTA, CDR2 FQGNSA. CDR3 in DNA: TGTGCCAGCAGCTTAAGTTTGGTTAGGGGCAGTGCCGGGGAGCTGTTTTTT. This translates into CASSLSLVRGSAGELFF.

The chain has TRBV29-1 and TRBJ1-2, with TRBD1 matching over 7 bases. CDR3 length equals 13 residues. V trimming: 4 bases; J trimming: 3 bases; junction bases outside the gene matches: 5. Germline CDR1 reads SQVTM; CDR2 reads ANQGSEA. DNA of the CDR3: TGCAGCGTTGCAACAGGGGAGGACTATGGCTACACCTTC. Protein sequence: CSVATGEDYGYTF.

The V call is TRBV19, the J call TRBJ2-1; 7 positions agree with TRBD2. The CDR3 has 15 residues. The germline gives CDR1 LNHDA, CDR2 SQIVND (reference sequence). After removal of 3 bases from V and 0 bases from J, the junction contained 2 bases not matched to a gene. The CDR3 DNA follows: TGTGCCAGTAGTATTCGCGGGAGCTCCTACAATGAGCAGTTCTTC. It yields the protein CASSIRGSSYNEQFF.

This chain connects TRBV21-1 to TRBJ2-7; the DNA was not used to check the table's D call, TRBD2. TRBV21-1 represents a pseudogene. This CDR3 spans 13 amino acids. In DNA form, the CDR3 reads TGTGCCAGCAGCAAAGGGAGGGTCCACGAGCAGTACTTC. Its protein product is CASSKGRVHEQYF.

This sequence joins TRBV25-1 and TRBJ2-3, with 7 bases identical to TRBD1. This CDR3 is built from 14 residues. After removal of 3 bases from V and 5 bases from J, the junction contained 5 bases not matched to a gene. CDR1 is MGHDK, CDR2 SYGVNS, per germline. DNA of the CDR3: TGTGCCAGCAGTGAGAGGGGGCAGGGAGATACGCAGTATTTT. Amino acids: CASSERGQGDTQYF.

The rearrangement links TRBV28 to TRBJ2-3; perhaps TRBD1 as D (5 bases). The germline V gene encodes CDR1 MDHEN and CDR2 SYDVKM. V lost 2 bases and J 3 bases, leaving 12 bases between the germline ends. The CDR3 sequence is 15 residues long. CDR3 amino acids: CASSLLTDTTDTQYF. CDR3 in DNA: TGTGCCAGCAGTTTACTGACGGACACTACAGATACGCAGTATTTT.

J is TRBJ1-5 and V is TRBV7-3; TRBD1 might be the D (5 bases). Germline lookup yields CDR1 SGHTA and CDR2 FQGTGA. CDR3 length equals 17 residues. Trimming left V 5 bases short and J 2 bases short, with 19 bases between. CDR3 sequence: CASSKLTEQGGNQPQHF. CDR3 sequence (DNA): TGTGCCAGCAGCAAATTAACAGAGCAGGGTGGCAATCAGCCCCAGCATTTT.

The sample holds a few counts of this clone. This rearrangement joins TRBV25-1 to TRBJ1-5; D uncertain. From germline, CDR1 is MGHDK and CDR2 SYGVNS. The CDR3 is 15 residues long. V dropped 2 bases and J dropped 4 bases, with 12 bases sitting between them. Here the CDR3 DNA reads TGTGCCAGCAGTGAACAGGCCGGGGAAAATCAGCCCCAGCATTTT. Translated, it gives CASSEQAGENQPQHF. Full variable domain (missing parts from reference TRBV25-1 and TRBJ1-5): EADIYQTPRYLVIGTGKKITLECSQTMGHDKMYWYQQDPGMELHLIHYSYGVNSTEKGDLSSESTVSRIRTEHFPLTLESARPSHTSQYLCASSEQAGENQPQHFGDGTRLSIL.

The chain uses TRBV11-2 and TRBJ2-3; the D gene is possibly TRBD1 (6 bases). The CDR3 consists of 17 residues. The germline V and J ends were trimmed by 3 bases and 1 base, with 17 bases remaining between them. Per germline, CDR1 SGHAT and CDR2 FQNNGV. Written as DNA, the CDR3 is TGTGCCAGCAGCTTGAGTCCGCAGGGGCCACGCACAGATACGCAGTATTTT. Encoded protein: CASSLSPQGPRTDTQYF.

V and J are TRBV6-6 and TRBJ2-5; D unclear. The CDR3 has 15 residues. V dropped 0 bases and J dropped 5 bases, with 13 bases sitting between them. Germline V gene lookup returns CDR1 MNHNY and CDR2 SVGAGI (reference sequence). The CDR3 nucleotides read TGTGCCAGCAGTTACTCGAGTAGGGCCCGGGAGACCCAGTACTTC. This gives the protein CASSYSSRARETQYF.

This rearrangement joins TRBV7-9 to TRBJ2-6; a weak D match, TRBD1 (5 bases). Trimming removed 4 bases at V and 0 bases at J, with 10 bases between. Germline CDR1 is SEHNR and CDR2 is FQNEAQ (reference sequence). This CDR3 contains 16 residues. The CDR3 is CASSSTGNSGANVLTF. The CDR3 nucleotides read TGTGCCAGCAGCTCTACAGGTAACTCTGGGGCCAACGTCCTGACTTTC.

CDR3 sequence: CAISDHGKDGATQYF. The CDR3 nucleotides read TGTGCCATCAGTGATCATGGGAAAGACGGGGCTACGCAGTATTTT. V and J are TRBV10-3 and TRBJ2-3; tentatively, D is TRBD1 or TRBD2 (5 bases each). Looked up from germline, CDR1 is ENHRY and CDR2 is SYGVKD. There are 15 residues in the CDR3. Trimming took off 3 bases at V and 8 bases at J, with 18 bases between the two ends.

The rearrangement joins TRBV28 to TRBJ2-7, with D tentatively TRBD2 (5 bases). In germline, CDR1 is MDHEN, CDR2 SYDVKM. Between the trimmed V and J ends, which lost 6 bases and 7 bases, there was a span of 16 bases. The CDR3 extends over 13 amino acids. CDR3 sequence reads: CASRRPLRDEQYF. In nucleotides, the CDR3 is TGTGCCAGCAGGCGTCCCCTCCGGGATGAGCAGTACTTC.

V usage is TRBV30 and J usage is TRBJ2-5, with D unresolved. V gave up 3 bases and J gave up 6 bases, with 5 bases separating them. Germline CDR1 is GTSNPN and CDR2 is SVGIG (reference sequence). This CDR3 spans 10 amino acids. The CDR3 here is CAWSQQTQYF. The CDR3 DNA follows: TGTGCCTGGAGCCAGCAGACCCAGTACTTC. Supplemented by reference TRBV30 and TRBJ2-5, the full variable domain reads SQTIHQWPATLVQPVGSPLSLECTVEGTSNPNLYWYRQAAGRGLQLLFYSVGIGQISSEVPQNLSASRPQDRQFILSSKKLLLSDSGFYLCAWSQQTQYFGPGTRLLVL.

In its sample, this clone was seen once. CDR3 nucleotide sequence: TGTGCCAGCAGCCTCAGAGGGGGCCCAAGCAACACTGAAGCTTTCTTT. Translation: CASSLRGGPSNTEAFF. The genes are TRBV9 and TRBJ1-1; 7 nucleotides match TRBD1. Germline CDR1 reads SGDLS; CDR2 reads YYNGEE. The CDR3 runs to 16 residues. Trimming took 4 bases from V and 2 from J; bases not matched to a gene: 11.